This T cell receptor (beta chain) was captured in a study of blood T cells in healthy people across ages. Study-wide context: About one barcoded beta molecule was captured per two T cells (by template switching).

Study-wide findings and caveats: Estimates based on one million T cells were treated as lower bounds.

This CDR3 spans 13 amino acids. V was clipped by 5 bases and J by 5 bases; unmatched bases: 5. The V gene's germline CDR1 is SGHKS and CDR2 YYEKEE (reference sequence). With a J-beta primer mix and a sample-barcoded 5' primer, a second PCR ran 7 to 11 cycles. The authors tagged each cDNA molecule using a template-switch adaptor with 12 random nucleotides. Sequencing of every sample gave 3 million or more CDR3-containing paired-end reads. TCRdb re-called the 5' RACE reads with MiXCR, one entry per CDR3 protein. The sample shows around 1,800,000 distinct CDR3 sequences, around 42% of them seen only once. Turning to this clonotype: No antigen is known for it.

This TCR was recovered from a human donor in good health. The chain joins TRBV5-5 to TRBJ2-5; 8 nucleotides agree with TRBD1. The specimen was blood. The CDR3: CASRQGALETQYF. The DNA of the CDR3 is TGTGCCAGCAGGCAGGGGGCGTTGGAGACCCAGTACTTC.